Listed here are 4 T cell receptor beta chains from one sample, sequenced in a study of control samples from healthy donors and cancer patients. Assay: immunoSEQ multiplex PCR; the TCRdb copy retains only in-frame clones and omits some. The sample includes approximately 86,000 clones, 85% to 90% of them seen just once. Sample: blood. Every receptor here comes from a woman in her forties in good health.

This clone was observed a single time. This sequence joins TRBV19 and TRBJ1-6; TRBD1 matches at 7 bases. In germline, CDR1 is LNHDA, CDR2 SQIVND (reference sequence). This CDR3 is 14 amino acids long. V lost 6 bases to trimming and J lost 10 bases; unmatched junction nucleotides: 9. This chain's CDR3 is CASSLDRVASPLHF. CDR3 bases: TGTGCCAGTAGCCTAGACAGGGTAGCCTCACCCCTCCACTTT.

This clone was found once. This chain connects TRBV18 to TRBJ1-1; weak D call: TRBD1 (5 bases). This CDR3 has 15 residues. With 4 bases removed from V and 3 bases from J, the gap between germline ends came to 15 bases. CDR1 is KGHSH, CDR2 LQKENI, per germline. CDR3 sequence (DNA): TGTGCCAGCTCACAGGGGACGGTGGGGGACACTGAAGCTTTCTTT. Encoded protein: CASSQGTVGDTEAFF.

J is TRBJ2-7 and V is TRBV15; D gene uncertain. Germline values: CDR1 LNHNV, CDR2 YYDKDF (reference sequence). This CDR3 region has 13 residues. With 0 bases removed from V and 9 bases from J, the gap between germline ends came to 12 bases. This chain's CDR3 is CATSREFTSGQYF. CDR3 DNA: TGTGCCACCAGCAGAGAGTTCACCTCAGGGCAGTACTTC. Combining the CDR3 with reference TRBV15 and TRBJ2-7 gives the whole variable domain DAMVIQNPRYQVTQFGKPVTLSCSQTLNHNVMYWYQQKSSQAPKLLFHYYDKDFNNEADTPDNFQSRRPNTSFCFLDIRSPGLGDTAMYLCATSREFTSGQYFGPGTRLTVT.

The chain uses TRBV3-1 (or the pseudogene TRBV3-2) and TRBJ2-7; 7 nucleotides align to TRBD1. Looked up from germline, CDR1 is LGHDT and CDR2 is YNNKEL (reference sequence). The CDR3 has 16 amino acids. J gave up 4 bases and V 4 bases, and 13 bases lay outside the gene matches. CDR3 nucleotides: TGTGCCAGCAGCCGAGAGCAGACCGGGACAGCATACGAGCAGTACTTC. Translation gives CASSREQTGTAYEQYF.